Each of the 5 T cell receptor beta chains below was sequenced from the same sample in a study of blood T cells in healthy people across ages (dated by TCRdb to 2014 to 2015). The library was generated by 5' RACE. For sequencing, an Illumina HiSeq 2500 was employed. A second PCR of about 7 to 12 cycles was run with a J-beta primer mix and a sample-barcoded 5' primer. TCRdb itself trimmed the public reads at Q25 with fastp, ran MiXCR and retained productive beta chains. Under each unique CDR3 protein, matching rows form one entry showing the most common genes and DNA. The sample has around 620,000 distinct CDR3 sequences on record, approximately 27% of them singletons. Under 20% of the sample is taken by the ten largest. What was sequenced was blood. These receptor sequences come from a woman in her seventies in good health.

This sequence joins TRBV27 and TRBJ1-4, with D tentatively TRBD1 (5 bases). V lost 5 bases to trimming and J lost 3 bases, with 16 bases between them. Germline V lookup: CDR1 MNHEY, CDR2 SMNVEV (reference sequence). The CDR3 spans 16 residues. Here the CDR3 DNA reads TGTGCCAGCAGTAGGGGCCTCCGGTCGGCTAATGAAAAACTGTTTTTT. This codes for CASSRGLRSANEKLFF.

This chain joins TRBV12-3 or TRBV12-4 and TRBJ1-5, with unresolved D. The CDR3 length is 13 residues. Trimming took 7 bases from V and 4 from J, leaving 11 bases between them. This chain's CDR3 is CASKGSGNQPQHF. CDR3 DNA: TGTGCCAGCAAGGGATCAGGAAATCAGCCCCAGCATTTT.

This clonotype was recorded a few times. The chain is built from TRBV6-6 and TRBJ1-5; 7 nucleotides line up with TRBD1. V gave up 2 bases and J gave up 0 bases; unmatched junction bases: 4. The CDR3 is 16 residues long. From germline, CDR1 is MNHNY and CDR2 SVGAGI (reference sequence). The CDR3 spells CASSYIQGDSNQPQHF. The CDR3 DNA sequence: TGTGCCAGCAGTTACATTCAGGGGGATAGCAATCAGCCCCAGCATTTT.

J is TRBJ2-7 and V is TRBV12-3 or TRBV12-4, with a possible D match to TRBD2 (5 bases). V lost 3 bases and J lost 3, with 9 bases in between. The CDR3 is made up of 13 amino acids. The CDR3 DNA reads TGTGCCAGCAGTTTCCGGACTCTCTACGAGCAGTACTTC. This codes for CASSFRTLYEQYF.

The sample holds one count of this clonotype. Its ends do not fully match the called genes, so a read error is possible. The rearrangement links TRBV5-5 to TRBJ2-1; 9 nucleotides match TRBD1. The CDR3 sequence is 16 residues long. Germline assignment: CDR1 SGHKS and CDR2 YYEKEE (reference sequence). The CDR3 protein is CASSLGGTGRGNEQLF. DNA of the CDR3: TGTGCCAGCAGCTTGGGGGGGACAGGGAGAGGGAATGAGCAGCTCTTC.